Below, 6 T cell receptor beta chains from the same sample are listed, as sequenced in a study of identical twins (TCRdb year 2016). The method behind the library was 5' RACE. Sequencing took place on an Illumina HiSeq 2000. TCRdb cleaned the public reads at Q25 with fastp, built clones with MiXCR and kept in-frame beta chains. When rows share a CDR3 protein, they turn into one entry using the most common DNA and genes. Here the sample has 450,000 to 500,000 distinct CDR3 sequences; 13% to 15% occur a single time. The ten most abundant clones make up 0.98% of the sample. In addition, the sample was reused for a study of yellow fever vaccine responses in identical twins.

The sequencing input was CD4+ T cells sorted from blood. These receptors all come from a woman between 18 and 29 years old in good health.

Notes on this clonotype: In this CDR3 the conserved last residue, phenylalanine or tryptophan, is missing, so a read error is likely. The chain uses TRBV15 and TRBJ2-2; 7 bases agree with TRBD1. There are 12 residues in the CDR3. Germline loops: CDR1 LNHNV, CDR2 YYDKDF (reference sequence). The trim removed 7 bases at V and 5 bases at J, leaving 1 base unmatched. The CDR3 DNA follows: TGTGCCACCAAACAGGGGACCGGGGAGCTGTTTTCT. Residues: CATKQGTGELFS.

This clonotype was observed a single time. This rearrangement joins TRBV20-1 to TRBJ2-3; D may be TRBD1 or TRBD2 (5 bases each). V dropped 0 bases and J dropped 2 bases, with 12 bases sitting between them. Germline values: CDR1 DFQATT, CDR2 SNEGSKA (reference sequence). This CDR3 region has 15 residues. CDR3 sequence reads: CSAREGTIHTDTQYF. DNA of the CDR3: TGCAGTGCTAGAGAGGGGACCATCCACACAGATACGCAGTATTTT.

This clonotype appeared a few times. This sequence joins TRBV27 and TRBJ2-5; 8 nucleotides agree with TRBD2. Germline V lookup: CDR1 MNHEY, CDR2 SMNVEV (reference sequence). The CDR3 sequence is 16 residues long. The V and J ends lost 5 bases and 1 base, in that order; junction bases with no gene match: 9. CDR3 protein: CASSPGTRAPQETQYF. CDR3 in DNA: TGTGCCAGCAGTCCCGGGACTAGGGCCCCCCAAGAGACCCAGTACTTC.

This clonotype was seen a handful of times. The chain links TRBV7-2 to TRBJ2-7; 9 positions agree with TRBD2. This CDR3 region has 17 residues. CDR1 and CDR2 from the germline V gene are SGHTA and FQGNSA. The V and J ends lost 1 base and 4 bases, in that order; junction bases with no gene match: 11. The DNA of the CDR3 is TGTGCCAGCAGCTTAGTTTCCGGGACTAGCCTCTCTTACGAGCAGTACTTC. This encodes CASSLVSGTSLSYEQYF. Using reference TRBV7-2 and TRBJ2-7 for the parts outside the CDR3, the full variable domain is GAGVSQSPSNKVTEKGKDVELRCDPISGHTALYWYRQSLGQGLEFLIYFQGNSAPDKSGLPSDRFSAERTGGSVSTLTIQRTQQEDSAVYLCASSLVSGTSLSYEQYFGPGTRLTVT.

Only a few counts were recorded for this clonotype. The chain joins TRBV5-1 to TRBJ1-1, with D hard to call. V lost 2 bases and J 0 bases, leaving 14 bases between the germline ends. The length of the CDR3 is 16 residues. Germline CDR1 and CDR2: SGHRS and YFSETQ. CDR3: CASSFNGKSLNTEAFF. For the CDR3, the DNA is TGCGCCAGCAGCTTTAATGGCAAATCCTTGAACACTGAAGCTTTCTTT.

A few counts support this clonotype. The rearrangement links TRBV6-1 to TRBJ2-7; no reliable D call. CDR3 length equals 14 residues. V was clipped by 5 bases and J by 2 bases, with 13 bases between them. The germline V gene has CDR1 MNHNS and CDR2 SASEGT. CDR3 region: CASSPRPDAYEQYF. CDR3 DNA sequence: TGTGCCAGCAGTCCCCGTCCCGATGCCTACGAGCAGTACTTC.